The next 21 T cell receptor beta chains were all read from a single sample in a study of CD8+CD57+ T cells in acquired aplastic anemia. Patients sequenced had flow cytometry evidence of CD8+CD57+ cell expansion. Genomic DNA templated the TCR beta VDJ and CDR3 profiling. TCRdb independently ran MiXCR on the reads; one entry per CDR3 protein. The data show 100,000 to 150,000 distinct CDR3 sequences, over 30% seen once. The sample comprised sorted CD4+, CD8+, or CD8+CD57+ T cells (not recorded which) from PBMCs. The receptors stem from a human donor with aplastic anemia.

This clonotype was observed many times. The V call is TRBV7-2, the J call TRBJ1-4; D remains unclear. This CDR3 comprises 13 residues. Germline V lookup: CDR1 SGHTA, CDR2 FQGNSA. V was trimmed by 5 bases and J by 7 bases, leaving 11 bases between them. In DNA, the CDR3 is TGTGCCAGCAGCCCCGGACGGAGTGAAAAACTGTTTTTT. Translated: CASSPGRSEKLFF.

The CDR3: CASSEVGQGSGAFF. The CDR3 DNA reads as TGTGCCAGCAGTGAAGTGGGACAGGGCAGTGGAGCTTTCTTT. This chain uses TRBV2 with TRBJ1-1; 9 bases map to TRBD1. The CDR3 totals 14 residues. After removal of 1 base from V and 10 bases from J, the junction contained 7 bases not matched to a gene. The germline V gene encodes CDR1 SNHLY and CDR2 FYNNEI.

The chain has TRBV25-1 and TRBJ2-3; D possibly uses TRBD1 or TRBD2 (5 bases each). CDR1 is MGHDK and CDR2 is SYGVNS in the germline V gene. The V gene lost 1 base and the J gene lost 4 bases, with 15 bases spanning the gap. This CDR3 region has 16 residues. CDR3 DNA: TGTGCCAGCAGTGAATCCACGGGACGGGGAGCAGATACGCAGTATTTT. Protein: CASSESTGRGADTQYF.

This clonotype was seen ten or more times. A junction end diverges from the germline sequence, so it may reflect a read error. The chain couples TRBV12-3 or TRBV12-4 to TRBJ1-4; D remains unclear. This CDR3 has 11 residues. The CDR3 is CASSLGEKLFF. CDR3 nucleotide sequence: TGTGCCAGCAGCTTAGGTGAAAAACTGTTTTTT.

The V call is TRBV2, the J call TRBJ1-1; maybe TRBD1 (5 bases). V was pared by 5 bases and J by 0 bases, with 10 bases between. This CDR3 spans 14 amino acids. Germline V gene sequence: CDR1 SNHLY, CDR2 FYNNEI. CDR3 in DNA: TGTGCCAGCAGTACGGGACGGATGAACACTGAAGCTTTCTTT. Encoded protein: CASSTGRMNTEAFF.

The chain joins TRBV19 to TRBJ1-6, with a tentative D call TRBD1 (5 bases). Between the trimmed V and J ends, which lost 6 bases and 5 bases, there was a span of 8 bases. CDR1 and CDR2 (germline): LNHDA, SQIVND (reference sequence). There are 13 residues in the CDR3. CDR3 nucleotide sequence: TGTGCCAGTAGACAGGCGGATAATTCACCCCTCCACTTT. This gives the protein CASRQADNSPLHF.

This clonotype was counted ten times or more. The genes are TRBV6-5 and TRBJ1-6; unclear D gene. The CDR3 contains 15 residues. Germline V gene sequence: CDR1 MNHEY, CDR2 SVGAGI. Trimming cost V 0 bases and J 2 bases, with 5 bases left between them. As DNA, the CDR3 is TGTGCCAGCAGTTACTCGTCCGCCTATAATTCACCCCTCCACTTT. Protein product: CASSYSSAYNSPLHF.

This clonotype has ten or more counts. This chain joins TRBV24-1 and TRBJ2-7; D not certain. CDR1 and CDR2 (germline): KGHDR, SFDVKD. The CDR3 contains 18 residues. The V and J ends lost 4 bases and 1 base respectively, with 22 bases between them. The CDR3, as DNA: TGTGCCACCAGTGAGTTAACAGACGGACGCCAAAGGTCCTACGAGCAGTACGTC. Its translation: CATSELTDGRQRSYEQYV.

This clonotype appeared a single time. V is TRBV9 and J is TRBJ2-7; tentatively, D is TRBD2 (5 bases). The germline V gene encodes CDR1 SGDLS and CDR2 YYNGEE. V gave up 7 bases and J gave up 2 bases, with 19 bases separating them. The CDR3 is 15 amino acids. For the CDR3, the DNA is TGTGCCAGCTCCGCCAGCGGACGGGTAACCTACGAGCAGTACTTC. Its protein is CASSASGRVTYEQYF.

V is TRBV10-3 and J is TRBJ1-2; D ambiguous. Trimming removed 1 base at V and 6 bases at J, with 15 bases between. The CDR3 has 15 residues. Germline values: CDR1 ENHRY, CDR2 SYGVKD. CDR3 in amino acids: CAISEWTSVANGYTF. The CDR3 region has the DNA TGTGCCATCAGTGAGTGGACGTCTGTTGCTAATGGCTACACCTTC.

The chain has TRBV29-1 and TRBJ1-1; TRBD1 matches 8 bases. The V segment lost 4 bases and the J segment 4 bases; nucleotides outside the gene matches: 8. The germline CDR1 and CDR2 sequences are SQVTM and ANQGSEA. The CDR3 is 14 residues long. The CDR3 DNA follows: TGCAGCGTTGGGCCGACAGGGGCGGGCACTGAAGCTTTCTTT. Its translation is CSVGPTGAGTEAFF.

This clonotype was counted many times. CDR3 nucleotide sequence: TGCAGTGCTAGAGATGAGGAGAAGGATGGCTACACCTTC. This gives the protein CSARDEEKDGYTF. The chain links TRBV20-1 to TRBJ1-2; D gene unclear. The length of the CDR3 is 13 residues. V lost 0 bases, J lost 6 bases, and 11 bases lay in between. The germline V gene encodes CDR1 DFQATT and CDR2 SNEGSKA (reference sequence).

This chain connects TRBV10-3 to TRBJ2-7; TRBD1 agrees at 9 bases. The ends lost 0 bases at V and 4 bases at J; junction bases unmatched: 4. This CDR3 has 15 amino acids. Germline assignment: CDR1 ENHRY and CDR2 SYGVKD. CDR3 sequence: CAISESGQGGYEQYF. The CDR3 DNA sequence: TGTGCCATCAGTGAGTCGGGACAGGGAGGATACGAGCAGTACTTC.

This clonotype was found many times. This chain links TRBV20-1 with TRBJ2-7; D unresolved. Germline lookup yields CDR1 DFQATT and CDR2 SNEGSKA (reference sequence). V was pared by 6 bases and J by 2 bases, with 8 bases between. This CDR3 is 11 amino acids long. The CDR3 nucleotides are TGCAGTGCCCCTCGTGCCTACGAGCAGTACTTC. This sequence encodes CSAPRAYEQYF.

The chain combines TRBV19 with TRBJ1-1; D perhaps matches TRBD1 (5 bases). The ends were cut back, 2 bases at V and 0 bases at J, with 16 bases in the middle. The CDR3 sequence is 17 residues long. The germline gives CDR1 LNHDA, CDR2 SQIVND (reference sequence). The DNA for the CDR3 is TGTGCCAGTAGTATAAAGTATATGGGACTCATGAACACTGAAGCTTTCTTT. It specifies CASSIKYMGLMNTEAFF.

This clonotype is a singleton in its sample. This rearrangement joins TRBV2 to TRBJ1-1; tentative D call: TRBD1 (6 bases). The CDR3 consists of 15 residues. The germline V gene has CDR1 SNHLY and CDR2 FYNNEI. V was trimmed by 8 bases and J by 0 bases, leaving 16 bases between them. CDR3 protein: CASLQLQGVNTEAFF. Here the CDR3 DNA reads TGTGCCAGCCTACAACTACAGGGAGTGAACACTGAAGCTTTCTTT.

This clonotype has ten or more counts. This chain joins TRBV12-3 or TRBV12-4 and TRBJ2-7; a weak D match, TRBD2 (6 bases). The CDR3 is 11 amino acids. V was cut by 4 bases and J by 9 bases, with 10 bases left in between. This CDR3 is CASSSQRAQYF. The CDR3 DNA is TGTGCCAGCAGTTCCCAGCGGGCGCAGTACTTC.

This clonotype occurred many times. The V gene is TRBV6-1, the J gene TRBJ2-3; 9 nucleotides align to TRBD2. There are 15 residues in the CDR3. The germline V gene encodes CDR1 MNHNS and CDR2 SASEGT. V lost 6 bases, J lost 2 bases, and 6 bases stayed unmatched. This CDR3 reads CASSRTSEHTDTQYF. CDR3 bases: TGTGCCAGCAGCCGGACTAGCGAACACACAGATACGCAGTATTTT.

This clonotype showed up many times. This rearrangement joins TRBV5-1 to TRBJ2-5, with D hard to call. The ends were cut back, 0 bases at V and 2 bases at J, with 5 bases in the middle. The length of the CDR3 is 13 residues. CDR1 and CDR2 (germline): SGHRS, YFSETQ. CDR3 sequence reads: CASSLGKQETQYF. In DNA, the CDR3 is TGCGCCAGCAGCTTGGGAAAACAAGAGACCCAGTACTTC.

The chain uses TRBV29-1 and TRBJ2-1; 14 nucleotides agree with TRBD2. Germline trimming cut 3 bases from V and 6 bases from J; bases unmatched to any gene: 10. The germline CDR1 and CDR2 sequences are SQVTM and ANQGSEA. The CDR3 is 17 residues long. The CDR3: CSVEPGLAGGPFNEQFF. CDR3 coding DNA: TGCAGCGTTGAGCCAGGACTAGCGGGGGGTCCCTTCAATGAGCAGTTCTTC.

This clonotype was recorded many times. The chain employs TRBV29-1 and TRBJ1-1, with D possibly matching TRBD1 (5 bases). Trimming removed 3 bases from V and 5 bases from J, with 10 bases in between. The CDR3 runs 12 residues. CDR1 SQVTM and CDR2 ANQGSEA come from the germline V gene. CDR3 in DNA: TGCAGCGTTGACGGGGGATATACTGAAGCTTTCTTT. Its translation is CSVDGGYTEAFF.